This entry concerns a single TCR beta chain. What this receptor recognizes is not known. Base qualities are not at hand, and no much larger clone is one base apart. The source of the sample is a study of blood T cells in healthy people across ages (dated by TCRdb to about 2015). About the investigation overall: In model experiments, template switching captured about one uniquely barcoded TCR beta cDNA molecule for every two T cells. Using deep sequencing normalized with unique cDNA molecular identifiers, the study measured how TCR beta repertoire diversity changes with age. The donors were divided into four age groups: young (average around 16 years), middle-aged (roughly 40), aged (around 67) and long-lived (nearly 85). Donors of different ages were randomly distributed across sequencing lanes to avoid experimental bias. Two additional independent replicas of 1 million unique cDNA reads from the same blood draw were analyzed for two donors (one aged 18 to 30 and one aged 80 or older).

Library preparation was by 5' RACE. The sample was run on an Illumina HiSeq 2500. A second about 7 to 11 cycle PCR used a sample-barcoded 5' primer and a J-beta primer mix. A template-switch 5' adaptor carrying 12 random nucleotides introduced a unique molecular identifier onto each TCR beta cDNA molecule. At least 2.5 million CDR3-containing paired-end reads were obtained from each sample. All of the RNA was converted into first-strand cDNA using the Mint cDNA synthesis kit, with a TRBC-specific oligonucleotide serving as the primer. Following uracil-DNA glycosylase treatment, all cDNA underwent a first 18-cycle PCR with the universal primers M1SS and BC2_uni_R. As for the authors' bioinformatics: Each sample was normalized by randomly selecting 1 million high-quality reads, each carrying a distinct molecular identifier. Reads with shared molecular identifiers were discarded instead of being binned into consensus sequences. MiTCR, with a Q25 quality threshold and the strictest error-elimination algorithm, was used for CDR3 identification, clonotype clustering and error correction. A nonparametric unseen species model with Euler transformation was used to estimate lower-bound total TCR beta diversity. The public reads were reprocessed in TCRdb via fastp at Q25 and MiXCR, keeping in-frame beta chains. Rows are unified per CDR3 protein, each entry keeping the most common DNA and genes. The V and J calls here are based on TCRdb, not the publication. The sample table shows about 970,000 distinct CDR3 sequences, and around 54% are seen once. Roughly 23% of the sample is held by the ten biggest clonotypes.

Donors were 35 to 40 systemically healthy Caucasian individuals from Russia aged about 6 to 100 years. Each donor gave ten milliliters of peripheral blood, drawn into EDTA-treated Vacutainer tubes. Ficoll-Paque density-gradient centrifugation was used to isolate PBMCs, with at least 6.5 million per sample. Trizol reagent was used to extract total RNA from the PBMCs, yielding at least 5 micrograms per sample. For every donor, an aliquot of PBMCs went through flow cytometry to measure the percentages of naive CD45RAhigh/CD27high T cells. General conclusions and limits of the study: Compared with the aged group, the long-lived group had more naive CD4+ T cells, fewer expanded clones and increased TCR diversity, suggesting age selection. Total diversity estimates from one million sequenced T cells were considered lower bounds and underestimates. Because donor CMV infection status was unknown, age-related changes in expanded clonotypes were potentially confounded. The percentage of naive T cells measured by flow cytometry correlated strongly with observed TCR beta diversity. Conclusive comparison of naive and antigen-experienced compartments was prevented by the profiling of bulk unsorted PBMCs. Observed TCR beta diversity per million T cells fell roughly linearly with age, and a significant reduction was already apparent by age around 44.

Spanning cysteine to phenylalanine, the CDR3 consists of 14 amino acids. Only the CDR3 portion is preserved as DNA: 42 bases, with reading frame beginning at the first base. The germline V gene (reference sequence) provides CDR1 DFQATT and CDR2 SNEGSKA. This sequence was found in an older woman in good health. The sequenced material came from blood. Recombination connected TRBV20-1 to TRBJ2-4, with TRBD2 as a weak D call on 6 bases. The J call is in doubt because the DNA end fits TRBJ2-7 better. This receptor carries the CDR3 CSARVATREDEQYF. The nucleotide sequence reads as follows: TGCAGTGCTAGAGTGGCCACGCGGGAAGACGAGCAGTACTTC.